The T cell receptor (beta chain) described here comes from a study of T-cell reconstitution after alpha-beta-depleted transplantation in children. TCRbeta library construction was performed incorporating unique molecular identifiers. TCRdb ran MiXCR on the PCR reads and lists one entry per CDR3 protein. The profile shows 190,000 or so distinct CDR3 sequences, over 5.5% of them singletons. This clonotype was seen repeatedly, ten times or more. The V gene's germline CDR1 is WNHNN and CDR2 SYGVQD (reference sequence). This CDR3 has 14 amino acids. V gave up 6 bases and J gave up 6 bases, with 17 bases separating them.

The input for sequencing was PBMCs from the stem cell graft donor, taken from the stem cell graft. The TCR was taken from a human donor who donated a stem cell graft to a child with Wiskott-Aldrich syndrome. This chain connects TRBV10-1 to TRBJ1-1; D possibly corresponds to TRBD1 (6 bases). CDR3 in amino acids: CASSALGGGAEAFF. CDR3 in DNA: TGCGCCAGCAGCGCCCTTGGAGGGGGGGCTGAAGCTTTCTTT.